This TCR beta chain was captured by sequencing in a study of regulatory T cells in long-lasting Graves disease. The sample's time point: newly diagnosed GD, antithyroid drugs for less than 3 months. From PBMCs, RNA was extracted and then used to make the TCR library. The patients included were those that came from an endocrinology department in Xi'an, China. Germline lookup yields CDR1 MNHNS and CDR2 SASEGT. V was shortened by 6 bases and J by 5 bases, with 13 bases between the two germline ends. The CDR3 consists of 13 residues. This clonotype was counted ten times or more. Combining iRepertoire HTBI primers with Arm-PCR of CDR3 regions, the authors built TCR beta libraries. TCRdb re-called the multiplex PCR reads with MiXCR, one entry per CDR3 protein. The data contain under 300,000 distinct CDR3 sequences, around 20% of them singletons.

The chain recombines TRBV6-1 with TRBJ2-5; D possibly corresponds to TRBD1 (5 bases). Sample: peripheral blood mononuclear cells (PBMCs), taken at new diagnosis, from a patient treated with antithyroid drugs. This clonotype was sampled from a female donor with Graves disease. The CDR3 sequence: CASSPGKGETQYF. The CDR3 nucleotides read TGTGCCAGCAGCCCAGGGAAGGGGGAGACCCAGTACTTC.